These 18 T cell receptor beta chains came from one sample sequenced in a study of cytomegalovirus exposure and HLA in healthy donors. Primers for the PCR totalled 60 Vbeta and 13 Jbeta. TCRdb keeps only in-frame clones here, not all; method: immunoSEQ multiplex PCR. This table holds about 140,000 clones, approximately 80% found once. Sequencing was done on a sample of PBMCs. These receptors were taken from a woman between 35 and 50 years old in good health and CMV-seronegative.

The chain uses TRBV7-2 and TRBJ1-5; D not resolved. V shed 3 bases and J shed 7 bases, with 4 bases lying between them. The CDR3 is 11 residues long. CDR1 is SGHTA and CDR2 is FQGNSA in the germline V gene. The CDR3: CASSFIQPQHF. DNA for the CDR3: TGTGCCAGCAGCTTTATCCAGCCCCAGCATTTT.

The chain carries TRBV11-3 and TRBJ2-3, with D perhaps matching TRBD1 (5 bases). The V end lost 1 base, the J end lost 3 bases, and 11 bases lay between the germline ends. In germline, CDR1 is SGHNT, CDR2 YENEEA. There are 15 residues in the CDR3. In DNA form, the CDR3 reads TGTGCCAGCAGCTTAGGACAGCCTGGGACAGATACGCAGTATTTT. It translates to CASSLGQPGTDTQYF.

This clone appeared once. This sequence joins TRBV7-8 and TRBJ1-5, with a tentative D call TRBD1 (5 bases). The germline CDR1 and CDR2 sequences are SGHVS and FQNEAQ. The CDR3 extends over 17 amino acids. V gave up 1 base and J gave up 3 bases, with 16 bases separating them. In nucleotides, the CDR3 is TGTGCCAGCAGCTTAGGGTATTGGGGGGAATACAATCAGCCCCAGCATTTT. It encodes CASSLGYWGEYNQPQHF.

V and J are TRBV7-8 and TRBJ1-1; D is perhaps TRBD1 (5 bases). Deletions cut 4 bases from V and 0 bases from J, with 15 bases between. This CDR3 region has 16 residues. Germline loops: CDR1 SGHVS, CDR2 FQNEAQ. The CDR3 protein is CASSYSVSGLNTEAFF. The CDR3 region has the DNA TGTGCCAGCAGCTACAGCGTTTCAGGGCTGAACACTGAAGCTTTCTTT.

In this sample, this clone turned up a few times. V usage is TRBV2 and J usage is TRBJ2-3, with a possible D match to TRBD2 (5 bases). V was clipped by 11 bases and J by 4 bases, with 19 bases between them. The CDR3 extends over 14 amino acids. The germline V gene encodes CDR1 SNHLY and CDR2 FYNNEI. The CDR3, as DNA: TGTGCCGGTGGAGCGGACCCCGCGGCAGATACGCAGTATTTT. Translated: CAGGADPAADTQYF. The full variable domain, rest sourced from reference TRBV2 and TRBJ2-3, is EPEVTQTPSHQVTQMGQEVILRCVPISNHLYFYWYRQILGQKVEFLVSFYNNEISEKSEIFDDQFSVERPDGSNFTLKIRSTKLEDSAMYFCAGGADPAADTQYFGPGTRLTVL.

The genes are TRBV5-1 and TRBJ1-4; 10 bases fit TRBD1. Germline CDR1 and CDR2: SGHRS and YFSETQ. The CDR3 loop spans 14 amino acids. V shed 7 bases, J shed 5 bases, and the junction held 5 bases outside the gene matches. CDR3 protein: CASSGQGRNEKLFF. For the CDR3, the DNA is TGCGCCAGCTCGGGACAGGGGCGGAATGAAAAACTGTTTTTT.

The V call is TRBV5-6, the J call TRBJ2-6; D remains ambiguous. The CDR3 is 15 residues long. Germline V lookup: CDR1 SGHDT, CDR2 YYEEEE. The ends were cut back, 2 bases at V and 2 bases at J, with 8 bases in the middle. In DNA form, the CDR3 reads TGTGCCAGCAGCTTTCTGGAGACTGGGGCCAACGTCCTGACTTTC. It is translated as CASSFLETGANVLTF.

This clone was counted only a few times. The J gene is TRBJ1-5, the V gene TRBV2; no clear D. V lost 10 bases and J lost 1, with 17 bases in between. The germline V gene encodes CDR1 SNHLY and CDR2 FYNNEI. The CDR3 loop spans 15 amino acids. CDR3 region: CATYTAADSNQPQHF. CDR3 nucleotide sequence: TGTGCCACTTATACTGCGGCAGACAGCAATCAGCCCCAGCATTTT.

V and J are TRBV30 and TRBJ1-2; 9 bases are shared with TRBD1. Germline V gene data show CDR1 as GTSNPN and CDR2 as SVGIG (reference sequence). There are 14 residues in the CDR3. The junction had 6 bases not matched to a gene; V was cut back by 3 bases and J by 4 bases. The CDR3 bases are TGTGCCTGGAGCCGGGACAGGGCAGTCTATGGCTACACCTTC. Amino acids: CAWSRDRAVYGYTF.

This clone was picked up a small number of times. The chain has TRBV18 and TRBJ1-2, with D possibly TRBD1 on 6 matching bases. The CDR3 length is 15 residues. Trimming pared 0 bases from V and 2 bases from J, leaving 10 bases between. Germline CDR1 reads KGHSH; CDR2 reads LQKENI. CDR3 in DNA: TGTGCCAGCTCACCACCTGGCACAGGGAACTATGGCTACACCTTC. This gives the protein CASSPPGTGNYGYTF. Filled out from reference TRBV18 and TRBJ1-2, the complete variable domain reads NAGVMQNPRHLVRRRGQEARLRCSPMKGHSHVYWYRQLPEEGLKFMVYLQKENIIDESGMPKERFSAEFPKEGPSILRIQQVVRGDSAAYFCASSPPGTGNYGYTFGSGTRLTVV.

The chain is built from TRBV5-1 and TRBJ1-1; 9 bases map to TRBD1. CDR1 is SGHRS, CDR2 YFSETQ, per germline. Unmatched junction bases numbered 4, after V lost 4 bases and J lost 6 bases. The CDR3 contains 13 residues. The CDR3 is CASSQGTGSEAFF. The DNA for the CDR3 is TGCGCCAGCAGCCAAGGGACAGGGTCTGAAGCTTTCTTT.

This clone was recorded a few times. The chain is built from TRBV30 and TRBJ1-2; D might be TRBD1 (6 bases). Germline V gene data show CDR1 as GTSNPN and CDR2 as SVGIG (reference sequence). Trimming pared 2 bases from V and 6 bases from J, leaving 19 bases between. CDR3 size: 15 residues. The DNA of the CDR3 is TGTGCCTGGAGTAAACGGACAGCCGGGCAAAATGGCTACACCTTC. This gives the protein CAWSKRTAGQNGYTF. Looking up the rest from reference TRBV30 and TRBJ1-2 gives the full variable domain: SQTIHQWPATLVQPVGSPLSLECTVEGTSNPNLYWYRQAAGRGLQLLFYSVGIGQISSEVPQNLSASRPQDRQFILSSKKLLLSDSGFYLCAWSKRTAGQNGYTFGSGTRLTVV.

This clone has more than one count but fewer than ten. The genes are TRBV23-1 and TRBJ2-5; 10 bases match TRBD1. TRBV23-1 is an ORF for which the function is uncertain. Losses at the gene ends were 6 bases for V and 5 bases for J; bases not matched to a gene: 6. The CDR3 runs to 14 residues. CDR3: CASREDRGDETQYF. CDR3 bases: TGCGCCAGCAGGGAGGACAGGGGGGATGAGACCCAGTACTTC.

The rearrangement joins TRBV7-9 to TRBJ2-5, with a tentative D call TRBD1 (6 bases). The J call may be faulty, since TRBJ2-7 better matches the DNA end. The CDR3 length is 14 residues. Germline V gene sequence: CDR1 SEHNR, CDR2 FQNEAQ (reference sequence). In DNA, the CDR3 is TGTGCCAGCAGCCCCATAGGGGGAGTAGCCGAGCAGTACTTC. Translation gives CASSPIGGVAEQYF.

The V call is TRBV9, the J call TRBJ1-5; possibly TRBD1 for D (6 bases). Trimming pared 3 bases from V and 4 bases from J, leaving 11 bases between. Germline values: CDR1 SGDLS, CDR2 YYNGEE. The CDR3 runs 14 residues. Here the CDR3 DNA reads TGTGCCAGCAGCGCGTCAACAGGGAATCAGCCCCAGCATTTT. As protein: CASSASTGNQPQHF.

The chain employs TRBV6-1 and TRBJ1-1; possibly TRBD1 for D (5 bases). Germline CDR1 and CDR2: MNHNS and SASEGT. The ends were cut back, 6 bases at V and 0 bases at J, with 8 bases in the middle. CDR3 length equals 13 residues. As DNA, the CDR3 is TGTGCCAGCAGAATGACAGTGAACACTGAAGCTTTCTTT. Translation: CASRMTVNTEAFF.

The table lists this clone with a few counts. This chain connects TRBV29-1 to TRBJ1-5, with a weak D call TRBD1 (6 bases). This CDR3 spans 16 amino acids. Per germline, CDR1 SQVTM and CDR2 ANQGSEA. V lost 4 bases to trimming and J lost 1 base, with 17 bases between them. The CDR3 DNA follows: TGCAGCGTTGGGGGAGGGGGGGGCCTAAGCAATCAGCCCCAGCATTTT. It translates to CSVGGGGGLSNQPQHF. Complete variable domain (other parts from reference TRBV29-1 and TRBJ1-5): SAVISQKPSRDICQRGTSLTIQCQVDSQVTMMFWYRQQPGQSLTLIATANQGSEATYESGFVIDKFPISRPNLTFSTLTVSNMSPEDSSIYLCSVGGGGGLSNQPQHFGDGTRLSIL.

The chain has TRBV5-1 and TRBJ1-2, with 7 bases fitting TRBD1. Trimming at V came to 4 bases and at J to 3 bases, leaving 3 bases not matched to a gene. CDR1 is SGHRS and CDR2 is YFSETQ in the germline V gene. The CDR3 is made up of 13 amino acids. DNA for the CDR3: TGCGCCAGCAGCGGTCAGGGGGACTATGGCTACACCTTC. This encodes CASSGQGDYGYTF.